These 15 T cell receptor beta chains were sequenced from one sample in a study of T cells in localized non-small cell lung cancer. This table comes from immunoSEQ multiplex PCR, and its TCRdb copy is limited to in-frame clones, with some not included. The table includes around 64,000 clones, approximately 90% detected once. The sequencing here drew on peripheral blood, taken before any cancer treatment. The source is a man aged 40 to 75 with stage I lung adenocarcinoma.

This chain connects TRBV9 to TRBJ2-5; no firm D call. The V gene lost 0 bases and the J gene lost 2 bases, with 11 bases spanning the gap. Germline loops: CDR1 SGDLS, CDR2 YYNGEE. This CDR3 is 15 amino acids long. As DNA, the CDR3 is TGTGCCAGCAGCGTAGAGGCCGGGTCTCAAGAGACCCAGTACTTC. This encodes CASSVEAGSQETQYF.

The chain joins TRBV18 to TRBJ1-1; no firm D call. V dropped 6 bases and J dropped 0 bases, with 8 bases sitting between them. The CDR3 has 13 residues. The germline V gene has CDR1 KGHSH and CDR2 LQKENI. CDR3 region: CASSSQLNTEAFF. CDR3 DNA sequence: TGTGCCAGCTCCTCCCAACTGAACACTGAAGCTTTCTTT.

The chain recombines TRBV6-1 with TRBJ1-1, with TRBD1 matching 8 bases. The germline CDR1 and CDR2 sequences are MNHNS and SASEGT. The CDR3 is made up of 14 amino acids. J lost 3 bases, V lost 5 bases, and 5 bases had no gene match. The CDR3 protein is CASSRTGPYTEAFF. In nucleotides, the CDR3 is TGTGCCAGCAGTCGGACAGGGCCATACACTGAAGCTTTCTTT.

V usage is TRBV7-2 and J usage is TRBJ2-2; 9 bases are shared with TRBD2. Germline values: CDR1 SGHTA, CDR2 FQGNSA. V shed 6 bases and J 2 bases; nucleotides not matched to a gene: 7. This CDR3 spans 16 amino acids. CDR3 residues: CASSSKLAGNTGELFF. The DNA of the CDR3 is TGTGCCAGCAGTTCCAAACTAGCGGGTAACACCGGGGAGCTGTTTTTT.

This clone appeared a single time. The chain's CDR3 is CASSLALGGYEQYF. The CDR3 DNA is TGCGCCAGCAGCTTGGCGTTGGGGGGATACGAGCAGTACTTC. The rearrangement joins TRBV5-1 to TRBJ2-7, with a tentative D call TRBD2 (6 bases). Germline CDR1 is SGHRS and CDR2 is YFSETQ. V lost 0 bases and J 4 bases, leaving 11 bases between the germline ends. CDR3 length equals 14 residues. The entire variable domain, with the rest obtained from reference TRBV5-1 and TRBJ2-7, is as follows: KAGVTQTPRYLIKTRGQQVTLSCSPISGHRSVSWYQQTPGQGLQFLFEYFSETQRNKGNFPGRFSGRQFSNSRSEMNVSTLELGDSALYLCASSLALGGYEQYFGPGTRLTVT.

The CDR3 DNA follows: TGTGCCAGCAGCCCAAGGCGCCTCGATTGGCGGGAGGGCTCCCTGGGGACCCAGTACTTC. Its translation: CASSPRRLDWREGSLGTQYF. The chain has TRBV13 and TRBJ2-5, with 9 bases that match TRBD2. V lost 5 bases and J lost 7; bases outside the gene matches: 26. Germline lookup yields CDR1 PRHDT and CDR2 FYEKMQ (reference sequence). This CDR3 is built from 20 residues.

The CDR3 coding sequence is TGTGCCAGCAGTTACGCTGGACACAGCTACGAGCAGTACTTC. Translating it yields CASSYAGHSYEQYF. The V call is TRBV6-5, the J call TRBJ2-7, with TRBD1 as a possible D gene (5 bases). The CDR3 runs to 14 residues. V shed 2 bases and J shed 3 bases, with 11 bases lying between them. Per the germline V gene, CDR1 is MNHEY and CDR2 is SVGAGI.

The chain joins TRBV10-3 to TRBJ1-4; D possibly corresponds to TRBD1 (5 bases). The CDR3 is made up of 12 amino acids. The V gene's germline CDR1 is ENHRY and CDR2 SYGVKD. Deletions cut 5 bases from V and 8 bases from J, with 9 bases between. The DNA for the CDR3 is TGTGCCATCAGTTCCGGGGACGAAAAACTGTTTTTT. This sequence encodes CAISSGDEKLFF.

The genes are TRBV7-6 and TRBJ1-4; D is possibly TRBD1 (5 bases). The CDR3 runs 14 residues. The V end was cut by 2 bases, the J end by 4 bases, with 8 bases between. The germline CDR1 and CDR2 sequences are SGHVS and FNYEAQ. CDR3 protein: CASSLWGSNEKLFF. In nucleotides, the CDR3 is TGTGCCAGCAGCTTATGGGGGAGTAATGAAAAACTGTTTTTT.

There are a few counts of this clone. The rearrangement links TRBV30 to TRBJ2-1; the match to TRBD1 covers 9 bases. V lost 1 base, J lost 3 bases, and 13 bases stayed unmatched. Germline V gene data show CDR1 as GTSNPN and CDR2 as SVGIG (reference sequence). This CDR3 region has 18 residues. CDR3 in amino acids: CAWSGFYRDRDFYNEQFF. Written as DNA, the CDR3 is TGTGCCTGGAGTGGCTTCTACCGGGACAGGGACTTCTACAATGAGCAGTTCTTC.

The chain is built from TRBV28 and TRBJ2-1; 10 nucleotides agree with TRBD1. Germline trimming cut 7 bases from V and 5 bases from J; bases unmatched to any gene: 8. The CDR3 consists of 15 residues. Per germline, CDR1 MDHEN and CDR2 SYDVKM. In DNA form, the CDR3 reads TGTGCCAGCATCGCCGGGGACAGGGGTCACAATGAGCAGTTCTTC. Amino acid sequence: CASIAGDRGHNEQFF.

This chain connects TRBV19 to TRBJ2-7; 7 bases align to TRBD1. The germline gives CDR1 LNHDA, CDR2 SQIVND (reference sequence). The CDR3 runs to 15 residues. With V trimmed by 5 bases and J by 7 bases, 14 bases remained unmatched. In DNA, the CDR3 is TGTGCCAGTAGTCGGACCCCAGGGACAGTTGGGGAGCAGTACTTC. The encoded protein is CASSRTPGTVGEQYF.

The gene calls are TRBV7-3 and TRBJ2-1; D is possibly TRBD1 or TRBD2 (5 bases each). Germline V lookup: CDR1 SGHTA, CDR2 FQGTGA. V was pared by 8 bases and J by 5 bases, with 13 bases between. The CDR3 spans 13 residues. The CDR3 sequence: CASGGSGNNEQFF. The CDR3 DNA follows: TGTGCCAGCGGGGGATCTGGGAACAATGAGCAGTTCTTC.

This sequence joins TRBV11-2 and TRBJ2-3; maybe TRBD1 (6 bases). The germline gives CDR1 SGHAT, CDR2 FQNNGV. V was pared by 5 bases and J by 5 bases, with 14 bases between. This CDR3 is 14 amino acids long. The CDR3 DNA reads as TGTGCCAGCAGCAACCAGGGGCTTAGAGATACGCAGTATTTT. This translates into CASSNQGLRDTQYF.

This rearrangement joins TRBV7-2 to TRBJ2-7; the D call may be TRBD1 or TRBD2 (6 bases each). Trimming removed 7 bases from V and 7 bases from J, with 26 bases in between. Germline V gives CDR1 SGHTA, CDR2 FQGNSA. CDR3 length equals 16 residues. The DNA for the CDR3 is TGTGCCAGCAACCTCGACAGGTCGGGGGATACTTGGGAGCAGTACTTC. Protein: CASNLDRSGDTWEQYF.